A selection of T cell receptor beta chains follows, all from one sample in a study of T cell responses to AZD1222 COVID-19 vaccine. The table came from immunoSEQ multiplex PCR; TCRdb's copy has only in-frame clones and leaves some out. The table records 120,000 to 150,000 clones, 70% to 90% of them present only once. The specimen comprised peripheral blood, sampled 28 days after the second dose of the MenACWY control vaccine. Source of these receptors: an adult who received the MenACWY meningococcal vaccine as a control. Each CDR3 is given with its conserved first and last residue. A D gene is named only where the DNA matches it firmly. Size values are once, few and many counts, or a class for expanded clones, and some rows have none.

size	V	D	J	CDR3	DNA
NA	TRBV29-1	TRBD2	TRBJ2-2	CSVERGLAGGPGELFF	TGCAGCGTTGAACGGGGACTAGCGGGAGGGCCCGGGGAGCTGTTTTTT
NA	TRBV7-2	NA	TRBJ2-7	CASSLITRADYEQYF	TGTGCCAGCAGCCTAATAACACGGGCTGACTACGAGCAGTACTTC
NA	TRBV7-9	NA	TRBJ1-3	CASRPGRAGNTIYF	TGTGCCAGCAGACCAGGGCGGGCTGGAAACACCATATATTTT
NA	TRBV10-2	TRBD1	TRBJ1-4	CASSEDRGLKGLFF	TGCGCCAGCAGTGAGGACAGGGGCCTCAAGGGACTGTTTTTT
NA	TRBV5-1	NA	TRBJ1-6	CASSGGGTDNSPLHF	TGCGCCAGCAGCGGGGGCGGGACGGATAATTCACCCCTCCACTTT
NA	TRBV24-1	TRBD2	TRBJ2-2	CATSDPGLAPTGELFF	TGTGCCACCAGTGACCCGGGACTAGCTCCTACCGGGGAGCTGTTTTTT
NA	TRBV4-3	TRBD2	TRBJ2-1	CASSLGTSGNNEQFF	TGCGCCAGCAGCCTTGGGACTAGCGGGAACAATGAGCAGTTCTTC
NA	TRBV10-3	TRBD2	TRBJ2-5	CAIRPTSGGSGWETQYF	TGTGCCATCAGACCGACTAGCGGGGGTTCCGGGTGGGAGACCCAGTACTTC
NA	TRBV6-2/TRBV6-3	NA	TRBJ1-5	CASSYGHNQPQHF	TGTGCCAGCAGTTACGGGCACAATCAGCCCCAGCATTTT
NA	TRBV28	NA	TRBJ2-1	CASSLGVWPRLNEQFF	TGTGCCAGCAGTTTAGGGGTTTGGCCCCGATTAAATGAGCAGTTCTTC
NA	TRBV24-1	TRBD1	TRBJ1-5	CATSDGGTGVGNQPQHF	TGTGCCACCAGTGATGGGGGGACAGGGGTTGGCAATCAGCCCCAGCATTTT
once	TRBV4-3	TRBD2	TRBJ2-1	CASSQETAGLAGGSEQFF	TGCGCCAGCAGCCAAGAAACGGCAGGACTAGCGGGAGGGTCTGAGCAGTTCTTC
once	TRBV19	TRBD1	TRBJ2-7	CASSTPTGNSYEQYF	TGTGCCAGTAGTACCCCGACAGGGAACTCCTACGAGCAGTACTTC
once	TRBV5-6	NA	TRBJ1-6	CASSLDRSNSPLHF	TGTGCCAGCAGTCTGGACAGAAGCAATTCACCCCTCCACTTT
few	TRBV5-6	NA	TRBJ2-1	CASSFNNEQFF	TGTGCCAGCAGCTTCAACAATGAGCAGTTCTTC
NA	TRBV20-1	NA	TRBJ1-2	CSARGTNGYTF	TGCAGTGCTAGGGGGACGAATGGCTACACCTTC
NA	TRBV30	NA	TRBJ1-1	CAWSARTEAFF	TGTGCCTGGAGTGCAAGGACTGAAGCTTTCTTT
NA	TRBV4-3	NA	TRBJ2-7	CASSQSSYYEQYF	TGCGCCAGCAGCCAATCCAGTTATTACGAGCAGTACTTC
NA	TRBV12-3/TRBV12-4	NA	TRBJ2-5	CASSLRLETQYF	TGTGCCAGCAGTTTAAGACTAGAGACCCAGTACTTC
NA	TRBV27	NA	TRBJ2-1	CASSKYNEQFF	TGTGCCAGCAGCAAATACAATGAGCAGTTCTTC
NA	TRBV7-6	TRBD1	TRBJ1-1	CASSLSQGLTEAFF	TGTGCCAGCAGCTTGTCACAGGGGTTGACTGAAGCTTTCTTT
NA	TRBV6-5	NA	TRBJ2-7	CASMVSYEQYF	TGTGCCAGCATGGTCTCCTACGAGCAGTACTTC
NA	TRBV7-6	NA	TRBJ2-1	CASSVRGDRDNEQFF	TGTGCCAGCAGCGTTAGAGGAGATAGGGACAATGAGCAGTTCTTC
NA	TRBV29-1	NA	TRBJ2-5	CSAGEEETQYF	TGCAGCGCAGGGGAAGAAGAGACCCAGTACTTC
NA	TRBV12-5	NA	TRBJ1-5	CASGTPSGSGQPQHF	TGTGCTAGTGGTACACCATCAGGTTCGGGTCAGCCCCAGCATTTT
NA	TRBV18	NA	TRBJ1-3	CASSPEQKGYTIYF	TGTGCCAGCTCACCAGAACAGAAAGGGTACACCATATATTTT
NA	TRBV18	NA	TRBJ1-4	CASSLMQGPSTNEKLFF	TGTGCCAGCTCACTCATGCAGGGACCCTCAACTAATGAAAAACTGTTTTTT
NA	TRBV6-5	NA	TRBJ1-2	CASRSGTIGGYTF	TGTGCCAGCAGATCCGGGACCATAGGGGGCTACACCTTC
NA	TRBV19	TRBD1	TRBJ1-4	CASSADRGKLFF	TGTGCCAGTAGTGCGGACAGGGGAAAACTGTTTTTT
NA	TRBV29-1	TRBD1	TRBJ2-3	CSVEGDRGQDTQYF	TGCAGCGTTGAGGGGGACAGGGGGCAAGATACGCAGTATTTT
NA	TRBV27	NA	TRBJ2-1	CASSQGVSSYNEQFF	TGTGCCAGCAGCCAAGGGGTGAGCTCCTACAATGAGCAGTTCTTC
NA	TRBV18	NA	TRBJ1-6	CASSPPSGSSGTLHF	TGTGCCAGCTCACCACCTTCAGGGAGTAGTGGGACCCTCCACTTT
NA	TRBV11-1	TRBD1	TRBJ1-4	CASSPDRQANEKLFF	TGTGCCAGCAGCCCGGACAGGCAGGCCAATGAAAAACTGTTTTTT